A single sample gave rise to the 32 T cell receptor beta chains below, sequenced in a study of radiation and T cells in renal cell carcinoma (dated by TCRdb to the early 2020s). In light of the paper, this sample's time point label describes: baseline pretreatment blood. The sample's treatment or condition, from its label and the paper: 15 Gy SBRT to primary tumor, nephrectomy 4 weeks later. Library method: the immunoSEQ multiplex PCR assay. TCRdb mirrors the immuneACCESS table, restricted to in-frame sequences. Some clones are absent from its copies; in checked studies, under half trace to an unresolved V gene, and the reason for the others is unknown. The sample table contains 110,000 to 150,000 clones; only one count was recorded for approximately 91% of them. The top ten clonotypes cover 12% of the sample. Sequencing was performed on blood, taken from a patient whose treatment included radiotherapy and nephrectomy. These receptors were obtained from a woman between 50 and 59 years old with renal cell carcinoma.

This clone appeared once. This sequence joins TRBV30 and TRBJ2-7, with 7 bases aligning to TRBD1. V dropped 3 bases and J dropped 1; count of bases not matched to a gene: 3. The CDR3 contains 13 residues. Germline-derived CDR1 and CDR2 are GTSNPN and SVGIG (reference sequence). The CDR3 loop is CAWSPGQSYEQYF. CDR3 DNA: TGTGCCTGGAGCCCGGGACAGTCCTACGAGCAGTACTTC. The full variable domain, with the rest looked up from reference TRBV30 and TRBJ2-7, is SQTIHQWPATLVQPVGSPLSLECTVEGTSNPNLYWYRQAAGRGLQLLFYSVGIGQISSEVPQNLSASRPQDRQFILSSKKLLLSDSGFYLCAWSPGQSYEQYFGPGTRLTVT.

This clone has a single count. The chain combines TRBV18 with TRBJ1-2; D gene uncertain. Trimming removed 3 bases at V and 1 base at J, with 9 bases between. The CDR3 runs 14 residues. The germline V gene has CDR1 KGHSH and CDR2 LQKENI. The CDR3 sequence is CASSPQTINYGYTF. CDR3 DNA sequence: TGTGCCAGCTCACCTCAAACTATTAACTATGGCTACACCTTC.

V is TRBV6-1 and J is TRBJ1-1; no clear D. Germline loops: CDR1 MNHNS, CDR2 SASEGT. CDR3 length: 13 amino acids. With 5 bases removed from V and 9 bases from J, the gap between germline ends came to 16 bases. This chain's CDR3 is CASSIREGSKAFF. CDR3 nucleotide sequence: TGTGCCAGCAGTATTCGAGAGGGAAGTAAAGCTTTCTTT.

The CDR3: CASSGQGLNEQFF. DNA for the CDR3: TGTGCCAGCAGTGGACAGGGGTTGAATGAGCAGTTCTTC. This chain links TRBV7-8 with TRBJ2-1, with 9 bases identical to TRBD1. Looked up from germline, CDR1 is SGHVS and CDR2 is FQNEAQ. The CDR3 sequence is 13 residues long. The J segment lost 7 bases and the V segment lost 6 bases, leaving 4 bases of the junction unmatched.

The chain has TRBV19 and TRBJ2-1, with 9 bases aligning to TRBD1. Germline V lookup: CDR1 LNHDA, CDR2 SQIVND (reference sequence). V trimming: 9 bases; J trimming: 7 bases; junction bases outside the gene matches: 13. The CDR3 runs 15 residues. CDR3 sequence: CASGPTGGLGNEQFF. CDR3 sequence (DNA): TGTGCCAGCGGTCCCACAGGGGGCTTGGGGAATGAGCAGTTCTTC.

The rearrangement links TRBV9 to TRBJ2-3; 8 positions match TRBD2. The CDR3 is made up of 14 amino acids. V lost 3 bases and J lost 2; bases outside the gene matches: 2. Per the germline V gene, CDR1 is SGDLS and CDR2 is YYNGEE. As DNA, the CDR3 is TGTGCCAGCAGCGCGGGAGGGAACACAGATACGCAGTATTTT. This translates into CASSAGGNTDTQYF.

The J gene is TRBJ1-1, the V gene TRBV7-2; D unclear. From germline, CDR1 is SGHTA and CDR2 FQGNSA. Trimming took off 6 bases at V and 1 base at J, with 12 bases between the two ends. This CDR3 region has 14 residues. DNA of the CDR3: TGTGCCAGCAGTCGGATCATTGGGAACACTGAAGCTTTCTTT. The encoded protein is CASSRIIGNTEAFF.

The V and J genes are TRBV5-5 and TRBJ2-5, with 10 bases identical to TRBD2. This CDR3 has 18 residues. Germline V gene sequence: CDR1 SGHKS, CDR2 YYEKEE (reference sequence). Losses at the gene ends were 0 bases for V and 5 bases for J; bases not matched to a gene: 13. Here the CDR3 DNA reads TGTGCCAGCAGCTTGGGGATCGGACTAGCGGCCGTGGGGGAGACCCAGTACTTC. Its protein product is CASSLGIGLAAVGETQYF.

The rearrangement joins TRBV5-1 to TRBJ1-4, with 7 bases that match TRBD1. This CDR3 has 15 amino acids. Trimming at V came to 4 bases and at J to 5 bases, leaving 8 bases not matched to a gene. Germline loops: CDR1 SGHRS, CDR2 YFSETQ. The CDR3 sequence: CASSGQGQSNEKLFF. For the CDR3, the DNA is TGCGCCAGCAGCGGTCAGGGACAGTCGAATGAAAAACTGTTTTTT.

The chain combines TRBV9 with TRBJ2-5; TRBD2 matches at 10 bases. Germline V lookup: CDR1 SGDLS, CDR2 YYNGEE. The CDR3 extends over 14 amino acids. Trimming at V came to 3 bases and at J to 5 bases, leaving 4 bases not matched to a gene. The CDR3 is CASSASGGGETQYF. In DNA form, the CDR3 reads TGTGCCAGCAGCGCTAGCGGGGGCGGGGAGACCCAGTACTTC.

This clone showed up just once. V and J are TRBV11-1 and TRBJ2-2; a possible D gene is TRBD1 (5 bases). This CDR3 contains 14 residues. Trimming removed 7 bases at V and 3 bases at J, with 12 bases between. The germline CDR1 and CDR2 sequences are SGHAT and FQDESV (reference sequence). The CDR3 DNA is TGTGCCAGCACCCACTTGACAGACACCGGGGAGCTGTTTTTT. Protein sequence: CASTHLTDTGELFF.

The J gene is TRBJ1-1, the V gene TRBV9; D gene uncertain. This CDR3 comprises 14 residues. The V end was cut by 2 bases, the J end by 5 bases, with 13 bases between. Germline CDR1 is SGDLS and CDR2 is YYNGEE. CDR3 sequence reads: CASSVAGRATEAFF. DNA for the CDR3: TGTGCCAGCAGCGTGGCTGGTAGGGCGACTGAAGCTTTCTTT.

J is TRBJ1-2 and V is TRBV5-1; 9 bases are shared with TRBD1. CDR1 is SGHRS and CDR2 is YFSETQ in the germline V gene. This CDR3 contains 15 residues. The V and J ends lost 4 bases and 6 bases, in that order; junction bases with no gene match: 10. The CDR3 DNA is TGCGCCAGCAGCCAAGGGGACAGGGCTTGGGATGGCTACACCTTC. It yields the protein CASSQGDRAWDGYTF.

This rearrangement joins TRBV5-1 to TRBJ2-5; possibly TRBD1 or TRBD2 for D (5 bases each). The CDR3 loop spans 15 amino acids. The V gene lost 3 bases and the J gene lost 2 bases, with 14 bases spanning the gap. From germline, CDR1 is SGHRS and CDR2 YFSETQ. The DNA of the CDR3 is TGCGCCAGCAGCTGGGCCGGGACGGCTCAAGAGACCCAGTACTTC. It is translated as CASSWAGTAQETQYF.

CDR3 sequence reads: CASSSSGGSYEQYF. CDR3 DNA sequence: TGTGCCAGCAGCTCTTCTGGAGGCTCCTACGAGCAGTACTTC. The chain combines TRBV6-5 with TRBJ2-7, with D possibly being TRBD2 (5 bases). Trimming took 6 bases from V and 0 from J, leaving 12 bases between them. CDR3 length: 14 amino acids. The germline gives CDR1 MNHEY, CDR2 SVGAGI.

This sequence joins TRBV30 and TRBJ2-4; the D is unclear. Germline CDR1 reads GTSNPN; CDR2 reads SVGIG (reference sequence). Trimming cost V 2 bases and J 0 bases, with 8 bases left between them. The CDR3 contains 14 residues. The CDR3 nucleotides read TGTGCCTGGAGTAGGTGGGGAGCCAAAAACATTCAGTACTTC. It is translated as CAWSRWGAKNIQYF. The full variable domain, with the rest looked up from reference TRBV30 and TRBJ2-4, is SQTIHQWPATLVQPVGSPLSLECTVEGTSNPNLYWYRQAAGRGLQLLFYSVGIGQISSEVPQNLSASRPQDRQFILSSKKLLLSDSGFYLCAWSRWGAKNIQYFGAGTRLSVL.

This clone was seen only once. This sequence joins TRBV2 and TRBJ1-5; the D is unclear. This CDR3 has 13 residues. The germline V gene encodes CDR1 SNHLY and CDR2 FYNNEI. V gave up 7 bases and J gave up 0 bases, with 7 bases separating them. The CDR3 here is CASNVYSNQPQHF. The CDR3 region has the DNA TGTGCCAGCAATGTCTATAGCAATCAGCCCCAGCATTTT. Complete variable domain (other parts from reference TRBV2 and TRBJ1-5): EPEVTQTPSHQVTQMGQEVILRCVPISNHLYFYWYRQILGQKVEFLVSFYNNEISEKSEIFDDQFSVERPDGSNFTLKIRSTKLEDSAMYFCASNVYSNQPQHFGDGTRLSIL.

The chain recombines TRBV9 with TRBJ2-7; TRBD2 aligns across 7 bases. Trimming cost V 0 bases and J 0 bases; bases outside gene matches: 9. The CDR3 covers 17 residues. Looked up from germline, CDR1 is SGDLS and CDR2 is YYNGEE. The CDR3 region is CASSVDPGLVSSYEQYF. The CDR3 nucleotides are TGTGCCAGCAGCGTAGATCCAGGACTAGTTAGCTCCTACGAGCAGTACTTC.

J is TRBJ2-1 and V is TRBV7-9; D perhaps matches TRBD1 (5 bases). The V end was cut by 3 bases, the J end by 6 bases, with 12 bases between. The CDR3 length is 14 residues. In germline, CDR1 is SEHNR, CDR2 FQNEAQ (reference sequence). CDR3 loop: CASSFDRQTNEQFF. CDR3 coding DNA: TGTGCCAGCAGCTTTGATAGACAGACCAATGAGCAGTTCTTC.

V usage is TRBV6-1 and J usage is TRBJ1-4, with no clear D. This CDR3 comprises 16 residues. Trimming pared 1 base from V and 0 bases from J, leaving 9 bases between. Germline CDR1 reads MNHNS; CDR2 reads SASEGT. The CDR3 DNA reads TGTGCCAGCAGTGAAGTTTTTGGTCCAACTAATGAAAAACTGTTTTTT. It specifies CASSEVFGPTNEKLFF.

The chain links TRBV5-8 to TRBJ1-5; D possibly corresponds to TRBD1 (6 bases). Germline V CDR1 and CDR2: SGHTS, YDEGEE. Trimming cost V 3 bases and J 0 bases, with 10 bases left between them. This CDR3 region has 15 residues. CDR3 DNA: TGTGCCAGCAGCTCAGGGACAAATAGCAATCAGCCCCAGCATTTT. Protein product: CASSSGTNSNQPQHF.

This clone has just one count. The rearrangement links TRBV6-6 to TRBJ1-1; D gene unclear. Germline loops: CDR1 MNHNY, CDR2 SVGAGI (reference sequence). The CDR3 sequence is 14 residues long. V lost 2 bases to trimming and J lost 0 bases, with 7 bases between them. The DNA of the CDR3 is TGTGCCAGCAGTTACGGCATATTGAACACTGAAGCTTTCTTT. The encoded protein is CASSYGILNTEAFF.

This clone showed up just a few times. V and J are TRBV19 and TRBJ1-2; possible D gene TRBD1, 5 bases. The V end lost 4 bases, the J end lost 2 bases, and 11 bases lay between the germline ends. This CDR3 region has 14 residues. The germline V gene encodes CDR1 LNHDA and CDR2 SQIVND (reference sequence). The CDR3 region is CASSTTRDNYGYTF. The DNA for the CDR3 is TGTGCCAGTAGTACAACCCGGGACAACTATGGCTACACCTTC.

V and J are TRBV4-3 and TRBJ2-6; D gene unclear. Looked up from germline, CDR1 is LGHNA and CDR2 is YSLEER. Trimming shortened V by 1 base and J by 0 bases, and 10 bases separated the two germline ends. The CDR3 is made up of 17 amino acids. The CDR3 nucleotides are TGCGCCAGCAGCCAAGGGGTTGGGGACTCTGGGGCCAACGTCCTGACTTTC. Its protein is CASSQGVGDSGANVLTF.

The rearrangement joins TRBV19 to TRBJ2-2; tentatively, D is TRBD1 (5 bases). The CDR3 is made up of 12 amino acids. The V and J ends lost 6 bases and 6 bases respectively, with 8 bases between them. The germline V gene encodes CDR1 LNHDA and CDR2 SQIVND (reference sequence). CDR3 coding DNA: TGTGCCAGTAGGGTAGGGGCCGGGGAGCTGTTTTTT. The encoded protein is CASRVGAGELFF.

The chain is built from TRBV5-4 and TRBJ2-5; tentatively, D is TRBD1 (5 bases). Germline V lookup: CDR1 SGHNT, CDR2 YYREEE (reference sequence). V shed 5 bases and J shed 2 bases, with 10 bases lying between them. The CDR3 sequence is 13 residues long. The CDR3 sequence: CASSGASQETQYF. The CDR3, as DNA: TGTGCCAGCAGTGGGGCTTCTCAAGAGACCCAGTACTTC.

J is TRBJ2-1 and V is TRBV19; 9 bases match TRBD1. The germline V gene encodes CDR1 LNHDA and CDR2 SQIVND (reference sequence). This CDR3 contains 15 residues. After removal of 6 bases from V and 2 bases from J, the junction contained 5 bases not matched to a gene. CDR3 coding DNA: TGTGCCAGTAGCCTGGGACAGGGCCCCTACAATGAGCAGTTCTTC. This translates into CASSLGQGPYNEQFF. Full variable domain (outside the CDR3, taken from reference TRBV19 and TRBJ2-1): DGGITQSPKYLFRKEGQNVTLSCEQNLNHDAMYWYRQDPGQGLRLIYYSQIVNDFQKGDIAEGYSVSREKKESFPLTVTSAQKNPTAFYLCASSLGQGPYNEQFFGPGTRLTVL.

This chain uses TRBV6-6 with TRBJ2-7; 7 bases are a match to TRBD1. Germline CDR1 reads MNHNY; CDR2 reads SVGAGI (reference sequence). This CDR3 has 13 residues. Losses at the gene ends were 2 bases for V and 5 bases for J; bases not matched to a gene: 3. The CDR3 loop reads CASSYDRVDEQYF. DNA of the CDR3: TGTGCCAGCAGTTACGACAGGGTCGACGAGCAGTACTTC.

CDR3 nucleotides: TGTGCCAGCAGCTCCGATGGGACAGGGGCGACCGAGCAGTACTTC. Protein: CASSSDGTGATEQYF. The chain combines TRBV11-3 with TRBJ2-7, with 10 positions matching TRBD1. The V segment lost 4 bases and the J segment 6 bases; nucleotides outside the gene matches: 9. Germline assignment: CDR1 SGHNT and CDR2 YENEEA. CDR3 length: 15 amino acids. Filled out from reference TRBV11-3 and TRBJ2-7, the complete variable domain reads EAGVVQSPRYKIIEKKQPVAFWCNPISGHNTLYWYLQNLGQGPELLIRYENEEAVDDSQLPKDRFSAERLKGVDSTLKIQPAELGDSAVYLCASSSDGTGATEQYFGPGTRLTVT.

The chain links TRBV18 to TRBJ1-2, with 9 bases that match TRBD1. CDR1 and CDR2 (germline): KGHSH, LQKENI. V was clipped by 5 bases and J by 7 bases; unmatched bases: 8. This CDR3 has 14 amino acids. The DNA for the CDR3 is TGTGCCAGCTCAGCCCGGGACAGGGATGTTGGCTACACCTTC. It encodes CASSARDRDVGYTF.

This clone was observed a single time. As DNA, the CDR3 is TGTGCCAGCAGCTTAGATCACAATCGAAACAATGAGCAGTTCTTC. Protein product: CASSLDHNRNNEQFF. The V and J genes are TRBV11-3 and TRBJ2-1; D not resolved. Germline V CDR1 and CDR2: SGHNT, YENEEA. V lost 0 bases and J lost 5, with 11 bases in between. The CDR3 consists of 15 residues.

The genes are TRBV2 and TRBJ1-2; 8 bases are shared with TRBD1. This CDR3 has 14 residues. The V segment lost 5 bases and the J segment 2 bases; nucleotides outside the gene matches: 4. CDR1 and CDR2 (germline): SNHLY, FYNNEI. The CDR3 region has the DNA TGTGCCAGCAGTCAGGGGGCGCGGAACTATGGCTACACCTTC. It encodes CASSQGARNYGYTF.